One and the same sample provided the 13 T cell receptor beta chains below, sequenced in a study of neurological immune-mediated disorders. TCRdb ran MiXCR on the 5' RACE reads and lists one entry per CDR3 protein. The sample consists of 100,000 to 150,000 distinct CDR3 sequences, roughly 3.2% of them appearing once. Sequencing was performed on PBMCs. These receptors were collected from a woman aged 25 to 39 with multiple sclerosis.

The table lists this clonotype with many counts. CDR3 region: CASSPSGSQYNEQFF. As DNA, the CDR3 is TGTGCCAGCAGTCCAAGCGGGAGCCAATACAATGAGCAGTTCTTC. This chain joins TRBV7-2 and TRBJ2-1; 8 positions agree with TRBD2. The CDR3 sequence is 15 residues long. Germline V gene data show CDR1 as SGHTA and CDR2 as FQGNSA. The V segment lost 6 bases and the J segment 4 bases; nucleotides outside the gene matches: 8. The full variable domain, rest sourced from reference TRBV7-2 and TRBJ2-1, is GAGVSQSPSNKVTEKGKDVELRCDPISGHTALYWYRQSLGQGLEFLIYFQGNSAPDKSGLPSDRFSAERTGGSVSTLTIQRTQQEDSAVYLCASSPSGSQYNEQFFGPGTRLTVL.

Many counts were recorded for this clonotype. The CDR3 loop is CASTKDRGLYGYTF. As DNA, the CDR3 is TGTGCCAGCACCAAGGACAGGGGGTTATATGGCTACACCTTC. V is TRBV12-3 or TRBV12-4 and J is TRBJ1-2; 10 nucleotides agree with TRBD1. After removal of 7 bases from V and 5 bases from J, the junction contained 7 bases not matched to a gene. This CDR3 comprises 14 residues.

This clonotype was counted only a few times. V gene TRBV5-1 combines with J gene TRBJ1-1; D is unclear. This CDR3 has 14 residues. Trimming cost V 0 bases and J 5 bases, with 11 bases left between them. Germline V CDR1 and CDR2: SGHRS, YFSETQ. CDR3 DNA sequence: TGCGCCAGCAGCTTGGTCCAGACGGGGACTGAAGCTTTCTTT. This gives the protein CASSLVQTGTEAFF.

This clonotype was picked up many times. J is TRBJ1-1 and V is TRBV4-1; D uncertain. The CDR3 is 12 residues long. V lost 8 bases and J 0 bases, leaving 7 bases between the germline ends. The V gene's germline CDR1 is MGHRA and CDR2 YSYEKL. CDR3 region: CASGQVNTEAFF. CDR3 coding DNA: TGCGCCAGCGGGCAGGTGAACACTGAAGCTTTCTTT.

This clonotype was seen at least ten times. V is TRBV20-1 and J is TRBJ1-2, with TRBD1 identical over 10 bases. Unmatched junction bases numbered 8, after V lost 2 bases and J lost 8 bases. CDR1 DFQATT and CDR2 SNEGSKA come from the germline V gene (reference sequence). This CDR3 is 14 amino acids long. The CDR3 DNA is TGCAGTGCTAGAATAGACAGGGGGCGAAAGGGCTACACCTTC. Translated, it gives CSARIDRGRKGYTF.

V usage is TRBV3-1 and J usage is TRBJ1-2; no reliable D call. Germline lookup yields CDR1 LGHDT and CDR2 YNNKEL (reference sequence). This CDR3 has 15 amino acids. Trimming took off 0 bases at V and 2 bases at J, with 10 bases between the two ends. The CDR3 DNA sequence: TGTGCCAGCAGCCAAGAGGTCCGTTCGAACTATGGCTACACCTTC. Translating gives CASSQEVRSNYGYTF.

This clonotype was observed at least ten times. The genes are TRBV6-5 and TRBJ1-6; TRBD1 aligns across 7 bases. Germline CDR1 reads MNHEY; CDR2 reads SVGAGI. This CDR3 contains 17 residues. V lost 4 bases, J lost 8 bases, and 14 bases stayed unmatched. As DNA, the CDR3 is TGTGCCAGCAGTTCCCAGGGGGGTCTCTCCAGCTATTCACCCCTCCACTTT. Its translation: CASSSQGGLSSYSPLHF.

This clonotype occurred many times. This sequence joins TRBV6-1 and TRBJ1-6; perhaps TRBD1 as D (5 bases). V was trimmed by 5 bases and J by 10 bases, leaving 18 bases between them. Germline V gene data show CDR1 as MNHNS and CDR2 as SASEGT. There are 15 residues in the CDR3. The DNA for the CDR3 is TGTGCCAGCAGTCTACCCAGGGTGAATGGGTCACCCCTCCACTTT. Its protein product is CASSLPRVNGSPLHF.

This clonotype was found many times. The V call is TRBV12-3 or TRBV12-4, the J call TRBJ1-2; D might be TRBD1 (5 bases). V lost 4 bases and J 5 bases, leaving 17 bases between the germline ends. The CDR3 loop spans 15 amino acids. The CDR3 sequence: CASSSSTVPPYGYTF. CDR3 coding DNA: TGTGCCAGCAGTTCCTCGACAGTCCCACCATATGGCTACACCTTC.

In its sample, this clonotype was seen many times. The chain couples TRBV7-2 to TRBJ2-2; 10 nucleotides align to TRBD1. The CDR3 is made up of 17 amino acids. Per the germline V gene, CDR1 is SGHTA and CDR2 is FQGNSA. The J segment lost 4 bases and the V segment lost 4 bases, leaving 9 bases of the junction unmatched. The CDR3 DNA reads TGTGCCAGCAGCTCCTACGGGCGGACAGGGGGCACCGGGGAGCTGTTTTTT. As protein: CASSSYGRTGGTGELFF.

This clonotype was recorded a few times. The V gene is TRBV19, the J gene TRBJ2-3; TRBD2 matches 8 bases. The V gene's germline CDR1 is LNHDA and CDR2 SQIVND (reference sequence). The CDR3 totals 16 residues. The junction had 7 bases not matched to a gene; V was cut back by 3 bases and J by 2 bases. CDR3 sequence: CASSMRAGVSTDTQYF. CDR3 nucleotide sequence: TGTGCCAGTAGTATGAGAGCGGGAGTCTCCACAGATACGCAGTATTTT.

This clonotype has a count of ten or more. The J gene is TRBJ2-7, the V gene TRBV19; D possibly corresponds to TRBD2 (5 bases). CDR1 and CDR2 from the germline V gene are LNHDA and SQIVND (reference sequence). The length of the CDR3 is 13 residues. The ends were cut back, 5 bases at V and 3 bases at J, with 11 bases in the middle. CDR3 in amino acids: CASSPSDFYEQYF. The CDR3 DNA reads TGTGCCAGTAGTCCTTCGGACTTCTACGAGCAGTACTTC. Filled out from reference TRBV19 and TRBJ2-7, the complete variable domain reads DGGITQSPKYLFRKEGQNVTLSCEQNLNHDAMYWYRQDPGQGLRLIYYSQIVNDFQKGDIAEGYSVSREKKESFPLTVTSAQKNPTAFYLCASSPSDFYEQYFGPGTRLTVT.

V and J are TRBV4-1 and TRBJ1-4; TRBD1 might be the D (5 bases). Looked up from germline, CDR1 is MGHRA and CDR2 is YSYEKL. With 6 bases removed from V and 5 bases from J, the gap between germline ends came to 13 bases. This CDR3 is 14 amino acids long. The CDR3 reads CASRPPGSNEKLFF. The DNA of the CDR3 is TGCGCCAGCAGACCTCCAGGGTCAAATGAAAAACTGTTTTTT.